The 18 T cell receptor beta chains below were found in one sample sequenced in a study of T cell clonotyping in hematopoietic cell transplantation (dated by TCRdb to about 2021). The method was the immunoSEQ multiplex PCR assay. This immuneACCESS table, as held by TCRdb, lists in-frame sequences with V and J called but not all clones. Of the missing ones, under half trace to an unresolved V gene in checked studies; the others have no known cause. This sample is represented by fewer than 50,000 clones; 94% of them were singletons. The top ten clones comprise around 0.85% of the sample. The sequenced sample was peripheral blood mononuclear cells. The source is a woman between 50 and 59 years old in good health. Some clones in this sample may be carry-over from other donors' samples.

V and J are TRBV7-2 and TRBJ2-5; D might be TRBD1 (5 bases). The V gene's germline CDR1 is SGHTA and CDR2 FQGNSA. The CDR3 totals 13 residues. V was shortened by 6 bases and J by 5 bases, with 13 bases between the two germline ends. CDR3 loop: CASSYRSRETQYF. In DNA form, the CDR3 reads TGTGCCAGCAGTTACAGGAGCAGGGAGACCCAGTACTTC.

Written as DNA, the CDR3 is TGTGCCAGCAGCCGATCCGGGACCCCTAATCAGCCCCAGCATTTT. Encoded protein: CASSRSGTPNQPQHF. This chain joins TRBV7-9 and TRBJ1-5; a possible D gene is TRBD1 (5 bases). Germline values: CDR1 SEHNR, CDR2 FQNEAQ (reference sequence). Trimming shortened V by 5 bases and J by 4 bases, and 15 bases separated the two germline ends. The CDR3 length is 15 residues.

The CDR3 DNA reads as TGCGCCAGCAGCTTGGCCCAACAGGGCGAGCAGTACTTC. Translated, it gives CASSLAQQGEQYF. This chain joins TRBV5-1 and TRBJ2-7, with D possibly being TRBD1 (6 bases). Germline V CDR1 and CDR2: SGHRS, YFSETQ. V lost 0 bases and J 6 bases, leaving 10 bases between the germline ends. The CDR3 contains 13 residues.

The V and J genes are TRBV19 and TRBJ1-2; D is unresolved. CDR1 LNHDA and CDR2 SQIVND come from the germline V gene (reference sequence). The CDR3 has 11 residues. Trimming cost V 4 bases and J 6 bases, with 6 bases left between them. The CDR3, as DNA: TGTGCCAGTAGTACTGGGGATGGCTACACCTTC. Amino acid sequence: CASSTGDGYTF. Looking up the rest from reference TRBV19 and TRBJ1-2 gives the full variable domain: DGGITQSPKYLFRKEGQNVTLSCEQNLNHDAMYWYRQDPGQGLRLIYYSQIVNDFQKGDIAEGYSVSREKKESFPLTVTSAQKNPTAFYLCASSTGDGYTFGSGTRLTVV.

The CDR3 spells CASSPGTGFLVTEPMNTEAFF. For the CDR3, the DNA is TGTGCCAGCTCTCCCGGAACAGGGTTTTTAGTTACCGAGCCCATGAACACTGAAGCTTTCTTT. The chain has TRBV28 and TRBJ1-1; tentatively, D is TRBD1 (6 bases). CDR3 length: 21 residues. V lost 8 bases and J 0 bases, leaving 34 bases between the germline ends. Per germline, CDR1 MDHEN and CDR2 SYDVKM.

The J gene is TRBJ1-2, the V gene TRBV6-5; 9 nucleotides line up with TRBD1. From germline, CDR1 is MNHEY and CDR2 SVGAGI. Germline trimming cut 6 bases from V and 8 bases from J; bases unmatched to any gene: 4. CDR3 length: 12 amino acids. CDR3 amino acids: CASRRQGVGYTF. CDR3 nucleotide sequence: TGTGCCAGCAGAAGACAGGGGGTCGGCTACACCTTC.

The chain has TRBV5-6 and TRBJ1-1; a weak D match, TRBD1 (5 bases). Germline V gene lookup returns CDR1 SGHDT and CDR2 YYEEEE. This CDR3 comprises 12 residues. V dropped 3 bases and J dropped 11 bases, with 14 bases sitting between them. In DNA, the CDR3 is TGTGCCAGCAGCTCTTCCAGGGTGGGGGCTTTCTTT. Translation: CASSSSRVGAFF.

The genes are TRBV5-5 and TRBJ2-3; D might be TRBD1 (6 bases). Germline assignment: CDR1 SGHKS and CDR2 YYEKEE (reference sequence). The CDR3 contains 16 residues. The V gene lost 0 bases and the J gene lost 4 bases, with 15 bases spanning the gap. CDR3 DNA: TGTGCCAGCAGCTTGGCCACAGGGTCGGTGGCAGATACGCAGTATTTT. Its translation: CASSLATGSVADTQYF.

The CDR3, as DNA: TGTGCCAGCAGCGTAACGGGGCGGGAGACCCAGTACTTC. Translating it yields CASSVTGRETQYF. The chain couples TRBV9 to TRBJ2-5, with D perhaps TRBD1 or TRBD2 (5 bases each). V lost 1 base and J lost 5, with 9 bases in between. Per germline, CDR1 SGDLS and CDR2 YYNGEE. The CDR3 sequence is 13 residues long.

The chain joins TRBV19 to TRBJ2-7; D is undetermined. The CDR3 sequence is 13 residues long. In germline, CDR1 is LNHDA, CDR2 SQIVND (reference sequence). The V end lost 6 bases, the J end lost 6 bases, and 15 bases lay between the germline ends. CDR3 in amino acids: CASSSPKGREQYF. The CDR3 region has the DNA TGTGCCAGTAGCAGCCCTAAGGGTCGCGAGCAGTACTTC. Looking up the rest from reference TRBV19 and TRBJ2-7 gives the full variable domain: DGGITQSPKYLFRKEGQNVTLSCEQNLNHDAMYWYRQDPGQGLRLIYYSQIVNDFQKGDIAEGYSVSREKKESFPLTVTSAQKNPTAFYLCASSSPKGREQYFGPGTRLTVT.

The V call is TRBV6-1, the J call TRBJ1-2; no reliable D call. Deletions cut 10 bases from V and 4 bases from J, with 7 bases between. Germline V gene sequence: CDR1 MNHNS, CDR2 SASEGT. The CDR3 contains 10 residues. This CDR3 is CAILLYGYTF. CDR3 nucleotides: TGTGCCATCCTGCTCTATGGCTACACCTTC.

The chain combines TRBV9 with TRBJ2-7, with D possibly being TRBD2 (5 bases). Trimming stripped 4 bases from V and 6 bases from J, with 17 bases between. Germline CDR1 is SGDLS and CDR2 is YYNGEE. This CDR3 region has 14 residues. The CDR3 nucleotides read TGTGCCAGCAGCAAAGGACTCGGTCCCTCCGAGCAGTACTTC. This sequence encodes CASSKGLGPSEQYF.

This chain connects TRBV7-9 to TRBJ2-5; D unclear. This CDR3 spans 14 amino acids. CDR1 is SEHNR and CDR2 is FQNEAQ in the germline V gene (reference sequence). Trimming stripped 2 bases from V and 2 bases from J, with 9 bases between. As DNA, the CDR3 is TGTGCCAGCAGCTTATCCGACGGTCAAGAGACCCAGTACTTC. Translation gives CASSLSDGQETQYF.

The V gene is TRBV7-3, the J gene TRBJ1-6; no clear D gene. The CDR3 extends over 15 amino acids. Looked up from germline, CDR1 is SGHTA and CDR2 is FQGTGA. Trimming removed 1 base at V and 9 bases at J, with 13 bases between. The CDR3 spells CASSLSRSPGSPLHF. DNA of the CDR3: TGTGCCAGCAGCTTAAGCAGGTCCCCCGGTTCACCCCTCCACTTT.

The rearrangement uses TRBV7-3 and TRBJ2-5, with D tentatively TRBD1 or TRBD2 (6 bases each). The CDR3 length is 14 residues. CDR1 and CDR2 (germline): SGHTA, FQGTGA. With 4 bases removed from V and 5 bases from J, the gap between germline ends came to 14 bases. CDR3 coding DNA: TGTGCCAGCAGCTCAGGAGGGGGTTGGGAGACCCAGTACTTC. Its translation: CASSSGGGWETQYF.

The J gene is TRBJ1-2, the V gene TRBV10-3; possibly TRBD1 for D (6 bases). V lost 2 bases and J lost 4, with 11 bases in between. Germline V lookup: CDR1 ENHRY, CDR2 SYGVKD. This CDR3 is built from 14 residues. The CDR3 DNA sequence: TGTGCCATCAGTGAGGCCACAGGGCCCTATGGCTACACCTTC. It codes for CAISEATGPYGYTF.

The chain employs TRBV30 and TRBJ2-7; either TRBD1 or TRBD2 may fit D (6 bases each). The CDR3 loop spans 12 amino acids. Germline CDR1 reads GTSNPN; CDR2 reads SVGIG (reference sequence). Trimming took off 5 bases at V and 0 bases at J, with 8 bases between the two ends. CDR3 in amino acids: CAWGGGSYEQYF. The CDR3 DNA sequence: TGTGCCTGGGGAGGGGGCTCCTACGAGCAGTACTTC.

The V and J genes are TRBV28 and TRBJ1-5, with TRBD1 matching 11 bases. With V trimmed by 1 base and J by 1 base, 6 bases remained unmatched. The CDR3 is 18 residues long. The germline V gene encodes CDR1 MDHEN and CDR2 SYDVKM. The CDR3: CASSLFGQGALSNQPQHF. The CDR3 DNA is TGTGCCAGCAGTTTATTCGGACAGGGGGCATTGAGCAATCAGCCCCAGCATTTT.